These T cell receptor beta chains were read from a single sample in a study of CD8 T cells in Susac syndrome. Each CDR3 protein gets one entry after TCRdb re-called the immunoSEQ multiplex PCR reads with MiXCR. Of 100,000 to 150,000 distinct CDR3 sequences listed, roughly 93% were seen once; the top ten hold under 0.095%. Sequencing was carried out using CD4+ T cells from PBMCs. The source of these receptors is a human donor with multiple sclerosis. Both conserved end residues are part of each CDR3. Each record gives: J gene, D gene, V gene, CDR3 protein, CDR3 DNA. D genes are given only for firm matches.

>TRBJ1-1|TRBD1|TRBV27
CASSVRDRGTEAFF
TGTGCCAGCAGTGTCCGGGACAGGGGTACTGAAGCTTTCTTT
>TRBJ2-4|NA|TRBV6-5
CASRERAKNIQYF
TGTGCCAGCAGAGAAAGAGCCAAAAACATTCAGTACTTC
>TRBJ2-5|NA|TRBV7-2
CASNWRGSYQETQYF
TGTGCCAGCAACTGGCGGGGTTCGTACCAAGAGACCCAGTACTTC
>TRBJ2-7|TRBD1|TRBV6-2/TRBV6-3
CASSRTGRWEQYF
TGTGCCAGCAGCCGGACAGGGCGTTGGGAGCAGTACTTC
>TRBJ2-3|NA|TRBV4-3
CASSLKRADTQYF
TGCGCCAGCAGCCTCAAACGAGCAGATACGCAGTATTTT
>TRBJ2-7|NA|TRBV20-1
CSALGQIRYEQYF
TGCAGTGCTCTCGGACAGATTCGCTACGAGCAGTACTTC
>TRBJ2-7|NA|TRBV20-1
CSAIPLQRSSYEQYF
TGCAGTGCTATACCCTTACAGCGATCCTCCTACGAGCAGTACTTC
>TRBJ1-5|TRBD1|TRBV20-1
CSATGTDPNQPQHF
TGCAGTGCTACCGGGACAGATCCCAATCAGCCCCAGCATTTT
>TRBJ2-1|TRBD2|TRBV20-1
CSAMLAGGEQFF
TGCAGTGCTATGCTAGCGGGGGGTGAGCAGTTCTTC
>TRBJ1-4|TRBD1|TRBV7-2
CASSLWGQGGEKLFF
TGTGCCAGCAGCTTATGGGGACAGGGTGGGGAAAAACTGTTTTTT
>TRBJ1-1|NA|TRBV18
CASSPDGQMNTEAFF
TGTGCCAGCTCACCGGACGGACAGATGAACACTGAAGCTTTCTTT
>TRBJ2-2|NA|TRBV7-9
CASSLGRFANTGELFF
TGTGCCAGCAGCTTGGGCAGGTTCGCGAACACCGGGGAGCTGTTTTTT
>TRBJ1-1|TRBD1|TRBV30
CAWRRTGGTEAFF
TGTGCCTGGAGGAGGACAGGGGGCACTGAAGCTTTCTTT
>TRBJ2-1|TRBD1|TRBV5-1
CASTPGQGASEQFF
TGCGCCAGCACCCCGGGACAGGGGGCTAGTGAGCAGTTCTTC
>TRBJ1-1|NA|TRBV29-1
CSVVGLSNTEAFF
TGCAGCGTGGTGGGACTTTCGAACACTGAAGCTTTCTTT